The sequence of this T cell receptor (beta chain) was determined in a study of blood T cell repertoires in COVID-19. Study-wide background: Samples came from the United States, Italy and Spain, spanning acute and convalescent COVID-19. T cells, B-cell-depleted T cells, or PBMCs supplied cDNA or gDNA.

Original handling: Reference gene primers were amplified, and this amplification served to estimate nucleated cell counts. Generated by immunoSEQ multiplex PCR, the TCRdb table keeps only in-frame clones and is missing some. V and J calls and clone size are as listed in that table; D and trimming were resolved from the DNA. In the table there are roughly 100,000 clones, around 80% of which are singletons. Germline V lookup: CDR1 LNHDA, CDR2 SQIVND (reference sequence). The V and J ends lost 10 bases and 1 base respectively, with 22 bases between them. The CDR3 totals 16 residues. This chain joins TRBV19 and TRBJ1-2; tentatively, D is TRBD1 (5 bases). This receptor was obtained from a woman older than 75 with active or convalescent COVID-19. Sequenced: peripheral blood. The DNA of the CDR3 is TGTGCCACGCTCGACAGAGGTCTCATTTTTAACTATGGCTACACCTTC. The encoded protein is CATLDRGLIFNYGYTF. Full variable domain (missing parts from reference TRBV19 and TRBJ1-2): DGGITQSPKYLFRKEGQNVTLSCEQNLNHDAMYWYRQDPGQGLRLIYYSQIVNDFQKGDIAEGYSVSREKKESFPLTVTSAQKNPTAFYLCATLDRGLIFNYGYTFGSGTRLTVV.